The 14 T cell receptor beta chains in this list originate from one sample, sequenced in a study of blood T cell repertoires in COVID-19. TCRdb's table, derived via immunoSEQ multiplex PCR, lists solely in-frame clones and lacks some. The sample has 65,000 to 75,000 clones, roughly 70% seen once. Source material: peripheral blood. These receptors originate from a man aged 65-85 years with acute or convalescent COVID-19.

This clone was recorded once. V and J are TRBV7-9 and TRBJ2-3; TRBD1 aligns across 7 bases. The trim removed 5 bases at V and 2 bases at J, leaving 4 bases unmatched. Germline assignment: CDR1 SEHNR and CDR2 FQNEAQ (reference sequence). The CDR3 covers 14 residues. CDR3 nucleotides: TGTGCCAGCAGCCCGACAGGGCTCACAGATACGCAGTATTTT. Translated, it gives CASSPTGLTDTQYF.

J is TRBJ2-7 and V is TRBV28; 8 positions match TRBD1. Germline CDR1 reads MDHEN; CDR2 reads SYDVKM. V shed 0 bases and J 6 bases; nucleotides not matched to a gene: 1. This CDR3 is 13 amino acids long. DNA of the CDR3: TGTGCCAGCAGTTTATGGACAGGGGCCGAGCAGTACTTC. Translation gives CASSLWTGAEQYF.

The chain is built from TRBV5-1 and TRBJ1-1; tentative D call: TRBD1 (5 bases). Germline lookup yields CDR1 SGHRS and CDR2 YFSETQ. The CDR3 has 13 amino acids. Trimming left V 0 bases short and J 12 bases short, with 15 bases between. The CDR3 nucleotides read TGCGCCAGCAGCTTGGTTGGAGGGGTGGGAACTTTCTTT. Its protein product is CASSLVGGVGTFF.

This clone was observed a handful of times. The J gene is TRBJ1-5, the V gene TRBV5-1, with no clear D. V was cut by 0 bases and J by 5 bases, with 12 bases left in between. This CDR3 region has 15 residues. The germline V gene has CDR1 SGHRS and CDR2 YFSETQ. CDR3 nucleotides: TGCGCCAGCAGCTTGGCAGGCCGGTGGGATCAGCCCCAGCATTTT. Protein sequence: CASSLAGRWDQPQHF.

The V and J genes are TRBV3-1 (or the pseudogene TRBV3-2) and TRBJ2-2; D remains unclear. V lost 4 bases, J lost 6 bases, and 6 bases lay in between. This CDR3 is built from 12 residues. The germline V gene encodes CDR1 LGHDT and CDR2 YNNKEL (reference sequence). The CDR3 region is CASSPRAGELFF. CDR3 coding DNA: TGTGCCAGCAGCCCCCGAGCCGGGGAGCTGTTTTTT.

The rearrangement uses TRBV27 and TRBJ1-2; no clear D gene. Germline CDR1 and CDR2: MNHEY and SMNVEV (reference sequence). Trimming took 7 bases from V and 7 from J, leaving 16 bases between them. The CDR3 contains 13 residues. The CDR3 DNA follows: TGTGCCAGCAAACCTACAGAAGCGGGTGGCTACACCTTC. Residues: CASKPTEAGGYTF.

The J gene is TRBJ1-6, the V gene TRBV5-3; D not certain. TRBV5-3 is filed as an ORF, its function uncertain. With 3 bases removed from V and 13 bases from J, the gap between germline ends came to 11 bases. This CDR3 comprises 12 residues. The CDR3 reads CARSSTSRPLHF. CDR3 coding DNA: TGTGCCAGAAGCTCGACTAGTCGGCCCCTCCACTTT.

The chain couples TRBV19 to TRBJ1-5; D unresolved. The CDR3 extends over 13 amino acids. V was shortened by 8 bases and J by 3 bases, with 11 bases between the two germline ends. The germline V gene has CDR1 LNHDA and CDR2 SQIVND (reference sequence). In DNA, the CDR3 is TGTGCCAGTGCCGACACCCTCAATCAGCCCCAGCATTTT. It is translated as CASADTLNQPQHF.

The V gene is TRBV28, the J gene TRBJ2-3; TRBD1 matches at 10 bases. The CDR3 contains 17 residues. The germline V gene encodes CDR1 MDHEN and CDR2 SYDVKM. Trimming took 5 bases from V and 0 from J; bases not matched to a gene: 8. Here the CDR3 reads CASSPYGQGVSTDTQYF. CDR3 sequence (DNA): TGTGCCAGCAGTCCCTATGGACAGGGGGTGAGCACAGATACGCAGTATTTT.

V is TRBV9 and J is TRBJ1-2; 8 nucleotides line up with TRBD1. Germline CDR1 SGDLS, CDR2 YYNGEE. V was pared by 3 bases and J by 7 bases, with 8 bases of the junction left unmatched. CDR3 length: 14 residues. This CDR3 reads CASSEDREGSGYTF. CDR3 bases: TGTGCCAGCAGCGAGGACAGGGAGGGATCTGGCTACACCTTC.

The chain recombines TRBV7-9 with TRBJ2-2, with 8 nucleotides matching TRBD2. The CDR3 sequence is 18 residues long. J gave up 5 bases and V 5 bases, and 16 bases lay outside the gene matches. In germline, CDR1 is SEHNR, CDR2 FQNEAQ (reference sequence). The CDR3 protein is CASSRRGAAGVGTGELFF. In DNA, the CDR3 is TGTGCCAGCAGCCGCCGGGGGGCAGCGGGAGTTGGGACCGGGGAGCTGTTTTTT.

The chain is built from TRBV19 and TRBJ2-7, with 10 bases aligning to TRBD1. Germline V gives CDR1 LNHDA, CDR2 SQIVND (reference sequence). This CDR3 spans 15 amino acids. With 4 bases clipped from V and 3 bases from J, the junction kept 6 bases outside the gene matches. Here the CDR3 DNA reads TGTGCCAGTAGTACCCGACAGGGGGCGGGCTACGAGCAGTACTTC. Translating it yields CASSTRQGAGYEQYF.

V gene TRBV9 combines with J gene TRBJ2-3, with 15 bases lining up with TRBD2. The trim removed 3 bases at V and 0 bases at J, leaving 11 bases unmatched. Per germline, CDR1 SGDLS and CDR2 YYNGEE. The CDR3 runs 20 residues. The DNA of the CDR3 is TGTGCCAGCAGCGCCTCGTCGGGACTAGCGGGAGGTGCTAGCACAGATACGCAGTATTTT. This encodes CASSASSGLAGGASTDTQYF.

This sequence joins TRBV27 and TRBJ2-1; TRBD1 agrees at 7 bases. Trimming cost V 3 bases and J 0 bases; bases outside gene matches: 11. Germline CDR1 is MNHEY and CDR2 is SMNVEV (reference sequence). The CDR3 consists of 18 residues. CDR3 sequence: CASSFGTVSLFSYNEQFF. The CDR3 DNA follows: TGTGCCAGCAGTTTCGGGACAGTCAGCCTGTTCTCCTACAATGAGCAGTTCTTC.